The entry that follows covers one T cell receptor (beta chain) sequence. Both 60 Vbeta primers and 13 Jbeta primers went into the PCR. Method: immunoSEQ multiplex PCR; TCRdb's copy keeps in-frame clones and lacks some. The data contain 150,000 or so clones, 60% to 80% of them seen just once; the ten biggest clones take up about 3%. The germline gives CDR1 LNHDA, CDR2 SQIVND (reference sequence). The CDR3 runs to 14 residues. The ends were cut back, 8 bases at V and 3 bases at J, with 16 bases in the middle. This record comes from a study of cytomegalovirus exposure and HLA in healthy donors. Material for sequencing was PBMCs. This sequence originates from a man aged 40-50 years in good health and CMV-seronegative. The chain has TRBV19 and TRBJ1-1; D ambiguous. As DNA, the CDR3 is TGTGCCAGTCGACTAGGGCCCGGGGACACTGAAGCTTTCTTT. Its translation: CASRLGPGDTEAFF.